The rows below give T cell receptor beta chains drawn from one sample of a study of OX40 agonist ivuxolimab in advanced cancers. Assay used: immunoSEQ multiplex PCR; TCRdb lists only in-frame clones, some missing. Of some 57,000 clones detected, roughly 88% appear once; the ten largest clones hold around 5%. The sequencing used CD4+ or CD8+ T cells sorted from blood, collected in a trial of the OX40 agonist ivuxolimab. The receptors were sampled from an adult with an advanced solid tumor such as melanoma, head and neck, liver or kidney cancer. CDR3s include the opening cysteine and the closing phenylalanine or tryptophan. D genes are given only for firm matches. Where a row states a size, it is once, few, many or the class of an expanded clone; other rows omit it.

J gene | clone size | D gene | V gene | CDR3 protein | CDR3 DNA
TRBJ1-1 | NA | NA | TRBV19 | CASSALGANTEAFF | TGTGCCAGTAGCGCATTGGGCGCCAACACTGAAGCTTTCTTT
TRBJ2-7 | NA | NA | TRBV10-2 | CASSEFGDRPLYEQYF | TGCGCCAGCAGTGAATTCGGCGACAGGCCCCTCTACGAGCAGTACTTC
TRBJ2-2 | NA | NA | TRBV2 | CASMRTSNTGELFF | TGTGCCAGCATGCGCACGTCGAACACCGGGGAGCTGTTTTTT
TRBJ1-1 | NA | NA | TRBV7-2 | CASSPPAEAFF | TGTGCCAGCAGCCCCCCAGCTGAAGCTTTCTTT
TRBJ1-5 | once | NA | TRBV19 | CASHLPPQPQHF | TGTGCCAGTCACCTCCCCCCTCAGCCCCAGCATTTT
TRBJ1-6 | NA | NA | TRBV27 | CASKREGRSYNSPLHF | TGTGCCAGCAAGAGGGAAGGGCGCTCCTATAATTCACCCCTCCACTTT
TRBJ1-2 | NA | NA | TRBV18 | CASSPPGNPGYTF | TGTGCCAGCTCACCTCCGGGGAACCCTGGCTACACCTTC
TRBJ2-1 | NA | TRBD2 | TRBV4-1 | CASSQKGGAGGGDEQFF | TGCGCCAGCAGCCAAAAAGGGGGGGCGGGAGGCGGCGATGAGCAGTTCTTC
TRBJ1-1 | NA | TRBD1 | TRBV7-8 | CASSSTGGQGTEAFF | TGTGCCAGCAGCTCCACAGGGGGCCAGGGCACTGAAGCTTTCTTT
TRBJ2-5 | NA | NA | TRBV7-2 | CASSLGGLQETQYF | TGTGCCAGCAGCTTAGGCGGACTACAAGAGACCCAGTACTTC
TRBJ2-7 | NA | NA | TRBV13 | CASSLHPYEQYF | TGTGCCAGCAGCTTGCACCCCTACGAGCAGTACTTC
TRBJ2-2 | NA | TRBD2 | TRBV6-5 | CASSYGLAGVILFF | TGTGCCAGCAGTTACGGACTAGCGGGGGTAATACTGTTTTTT
TRBJ2-4 | NA | NA | TRBV5-4 | CASSLGGAENIQYF | TGTGCCAGCAGCTTGGGGGGCGCCGAAAACATTCAGTACTTC
TRBJ2-1 | NA | TRBD2 | TRBV19 | CASSIAGLAGARSYNEQFF | TGTGCCAGTAGTATAGCAGGCCTAGCGGGAGCCCGCTCCTACAATGAGCAGTTCTTC
TRBJ2-5 | NA | NA | TRBV15 | CATSRDVETQYF | TGTGCCACCAGCAGAGATGTAGAGACCCAGTACTTC
TRBJ2-7 | NA | TRBD1 | TRBV10-3 | CAISERQGELQYF | TGTGCCATCAGTGAGCGACAGGGGGAACTGCAGTACTTC
TRBJ2-5 | NA | NA | TRBV7-6 | CASSWGETQYF | TGTGCCAGCAGCTGGGGTGAGACCCAGTACTTC